A selection of T cell receptor beta chains follows, all from one sample in a study of T cells in Graves' hyperthyroidism and ophthalmopathy. TCRdb itself ran the multiplex PCR reads through MiXCR, one entry per CDR3 protein. The repertoire holds fewer than 200,000 distinct CDR3 sequences, with approximately 17% as singletons. Specimen: blood. These receptors were taken from a woman in her forties or fifties with Graves' hyperthyroidism. The conserved cysteine and the conserved F or W are not part of the CDR3 here. Fields, in order: CDR3 protein, V gene, D gene. A D gene is named only where the DNA matches it firmly.

CDR3: ASSVFRGDNTGELF
V: TRBV9
D: TRBD2

CDR3: ASSLGGVVRDTQY
V: TRBV7-3
D: -

CDR3: ASSFQGAVGGYT
V: TRBV5-5
D: TRBD1

CDR3: ASSERQSGLINSPLH
V: TRBV25-1
D: -

CDR3: ATHSATGDEAF
V: TRBV3-1
D: TRBD1

CDR3: ASSPRGEGNQPQH
V: TRBV4-1
D: -

CDR3: ASRLAGQTGYT
V: TRBV7-6
D: TRBD1

CDR3: ASSGGQEGYEQY
V: TRBV5-1
D: TRBD1

CDR3: ASRDLYLSGYT
V: TRBV6-1
D: -

CDR3: ASSPTGAELGYT
V: TRBV11-2
D: TRBD1

CDR3: ASGTQGATEAF
V: TRBV28
D: TRBD1

CDR3: ASSSGQGTYNEQF
V: TRBV18
D: TRBD1

CDR3: ASSLSSSTITNEKLF
V: TRBV2
D: -

CDR3: ASSQDRPYEQY
V: TRBV4-1
D: -

CDR3: ANSRMEPQH
V: TRBV6-4
D: -

CDR3: ASSQGTKETQY
V: TRBV18
D: -

CDR3: SARLAGGRFIDTQY
V: TRBV20-1
D: TRBD2

CDR3: ASSQVATLRGGELF
V: TRBV4-1
D: -

CDR3: SARVANSLYTGELF
V: TRBV20-1
D: -

CDR3: ASSFILAGSSYNEQF
V: TRBV12-3/TRBV12-4
D: TRBD2

CDR3: ASSLPGMGQETQY
V: TRBV7-9
D: -

CDR3: ASSQVEGPKAYEQY
V: TRBV3-1
D: -

CDR3: SARKGVHVY
V: TRBV20-1
D: -

CDR3: ASSQISNQPQH
V: TRBV6-1
D: -

CDR3: SVEVSTDTQY
V: TRBV29-1
D: -

CDR3: ASSWAGDAYNEQF
V: TRBV27
D: TRBD2

CDR3: ASSYSIRPYTDTQY
V: TRBV6-5
D: -

CDR3: ASSSQGSSYEQY
V: TRBV7-3
D: -

CDR3: ASSLGYRTGGDPNTEAF
V: TRBV11-2
D: TRBD1

CDR3: ASSRRESTGELF
V: TRBV9
D: TRBD2

CDR3: ASRGPHRALH
V: TRBV28
D: -

CDR3: ASSQLQGYEAF
V: TRBV4-1
D: TRBD1

CDR3: ASSPFIRRDTEAF
V: TRBV3-1
D: -

CDR3: ASTPGSGANVLT
V: TRBV28
D: -

CDR3: ASSVERLVRNEQF
V: TRBV9
D: -

CDR3: ASSHRVESTEAF
V: TRBV10-2
D: -

CDR3: ASSQFRSGDIGAYEQY
V: TRBV4-2
D: TRBD2

CDR3: ASSLGDTPLH
V: TRBV5-5
D: -

CDR3: ASSPESYEQY
V: TRBV5-1
D: -

CDR3: ASSSWGGGYEQY
V: TRBV6-2/TRBV6-3
D: TRBD2

CDR3: ASSENQGDYGYT
V: TRBV9
D: -

CDR3: ASSGKDRLGEKLF
V: TRBV2
D: -

CDR3: ASSRGTQRPDTQY
V: TRBV19
D: -

CDR3: ASSPSGSRGDTQY
V: TRBV12-3/TRBV12-4
D: TRBD2

CDR3: ASSLKGNGGYT
V: TRBV13
D: -

CDR3: ASNRGGTNEKLF
V: TRBV6-1
D: -

CDR3: ASSLSATEAF
V: TRBV5-6
D: -

CDR3: ASSESPTGFYGYT
V: TRBV25-1
D: -

CDR3: ASSYVGTQY
V: TRBV6-1
D: -

CDR3: ASSYSLAGDTQY
V: TRBV6-2/TRBV6-3
D: -

CDR3: ASSERSGRSDTQY
V: TRBV2
D: TRBD2